This T cell receptor (beta chain) was found in a study of T-cell memory formation after mild COVID-19 (dated by TCRdb to about 2021). In the study overall: TCR sequence clusters from the two donors were found to be largely donor specific. In a couple of donors, T-cell clones that expanded and contracted after mild COVID-19 were tracked by sequencing TCRalpha and TCRbeta repertoires over time. The cohort was made up of two young adult volunteers, one female and one male, who were previously healthy. General study outcomes and caveats: Some responding clones were detected in pre-infection memory, suggesting pre-existing cross-reactive memory T cells joined the SARS-CoV-2 response. Clones that contracted from day 15 to 85 showed balanced CD4/CD8 phenotypes, whereas a second wave of clones that expanded from day 15 to 37 leaned towards CD4+. Whether the second-wave clones peaking on day 37 were SARS-CoV-2 specific was not confirmed. Only two mild cases were covered by the study, and larger cohorts that include severe cases with pre-infection samples were considered necessary. Contracting CD4+ clones were found mainly in CM and EM memory subsets, while CD8+ clones were enriched in EMRA.

These reads were obtained on an Illumina NovaSeq 6000. TCRalpha and TCRbeta cDNA libraries were built by 5'RACE with constant-segment primers, adding sample barcodes and unique molecular identifiers. RNA was extracted from every sample with Trizol reagent. Amplification of the libraries took two PCR steps, and the second step added a second sample barcode plus Illumina TruSeq adapters. The libraries were sequenced on an Illumina NovaSeq using 2 x 150 bp paired-end reads. The paper's data handling went like this. Demultiplexing of reads and collapsing into UMI-guided consensus sequences were performed with migec v1.2.7. Using mixcr v2.1.11, UMI consensuses were aligned to TRA and TRB V and J templates and then assembled into clonotypes. A clonotype was counted as expanded or contracted only if both edgeR and NoisET called the change significant, with noise models trained on biological replicates. For edgeR calls, the cutoffs were a false discovery rate-adjusted p below 0.01 and a log2 fold-change threshold of 1. As an exploratory analysis of dynamics, max-normalized trajectories of the 1000 most abundant clonotypes were examined by PCA with hierarchical clustering. The CD4 or CD8 phenotype of responding clones was assigned using the separately sequenced CD4+ and CD8+ repertoires. TCRdb reran the public reads through fastp at Q25 and MiXCR, keeping productive beta chains. Rows are combined by CDR3 protein, so each entry shows the most common genes and DNA. The V and J calls and clone size come from TCRdb's table, not from the authors' own analysis. This sample is represented by about 190,000 distinct CDR3 sequences; about 17% of them were singletons. The top ten clones comprise 2% to 3% of the sample.

Ficoll-Paque density gradient centrifugation was the method used to isolate PBMCs. There are a few counts of this clonotype. Its recognized antigen is unknown. Per-base qualities were not stored, and no clone one base away is much larger. The sequencing sample was made of PBMCs or a T cell subset sorted from them (not recorded which). This TCR was recovered from an adult woman who had mild COVID-19 (a few samples of this study predate the infection). The sample titles of this study are shuffled in the database, so cell type and time point are left out; the donor was told from shared clones.

CDR3 reads: CAWSVGGYGYTF. At the DNA level, the sequence is TGTGCCTGGAGTGTTGGGGGGTATGGCTACACCTTC. The chain couples TRBV30 to TRBJ1-2; 5 matching bases give a weak D call of TRBD1. Trimming at the junction amounts to 0 bases on V and 5 bases on J, and the germline ends lie 7 bases apart. CDR1 and CDR2 (GTSNPN, SVGIG) derive from the germline V gene (reference sequence). The CDR3 holds 12 amino acids from the cysteine to the phenylalanine. CDR3 DNA only is kept here, 36 bases in frame from base 1. Where the CDR3 stops, the reference TRBV30 and TRBJ1-2 genes take over; the full variable domain is SQTIHQWPATLVQPVGSPLSLECTVEGTSNPNLYWYRQAAGRGLQLLFYSVGIGQISSEVPQNLSASRPQDRQFILSSKKLLLSDSGFYLCAWSVGGYGYTFGSGTRLTVV.